Listed below are T cell receptor beta chains from one sample, sequenced in a study of control samples from healthy donors and cancer patients. TCRdb's table, derived via immunoSEQ multiplex PCR, lists solely in-frame clones and lacks some. The sample yields about 150,000 clones, roughly 90% seen once. Sequencing was done on a sample of blood. The receptor source for this set is a man aged 25-45 years in good health. Both conserved end residues are part of each CDR3. Fields, in order: clone size, D gene, J gene, V gene, CDR3 length, CDR3 protein, CDR3 DNA. D genes are given only for firm matches. Not all rows give a size; the values are once, few, many and, for expanded clones, a class.

abundance: once; d_gene: TRBD2; j_gene: TRBJ2-7; v_gene: TRBV3-1/TRBV3-2; len: 15; CDR3aa: CASSQVSSGPYEQYF; CDR3nt: TGTGCCAGCAGCCAAGTGTCTAGCGGCCCCTACGAGCAGTACTTC
abundance: .; d_gene: TRBD1; j_gene: TRBJ2-2; v_gene: TRBV7-3; len: 15; CDR3aa: CASSPTGVDTGELFF; CDR3nt: TGTGCCAGCAGCCCGACAGGGGTGGACACCGGGGAGCTGTTTTTT
abundance: .; d_gene: .; j_gene: TRBJ1-2; v_gene: TRBV2; len: 14; CDR3aa: CASSEVPWDYGYTF; CDR3nt: TGTGCCAGCAGTGAAGTACCCTGGGACTATGGCTACACCTTC
abundance: few; d_gene: .; j_gene: TRBJ1-4; v_gene: TRBV6-5; len: 14; CDR3aa: CASSFGGKNEKLFF; CDR3nt: TGTGCCAGCAGTTTCGGGGGGAAGAATGAAAAACTGTTTTTT
abundance: .; d_gene: .; j_gene: TRBJ2-5; v_gene: TRBV18; len: 15; CDR3aa: CASSEDRNNVETQYF; CDR3nt: TGTGCCAGCTCAGAAGACAGGAACAACGTGGAGACCCAGTACTTC
abundance: .; d_gene: .; j_gene: TRBJ1-2; v_gene: TRBV7-9; len: 12; CDR3aa: CASSLAPDGYTF; CDR3nt: TGTGCCAGCAGCTTAGCACCCGATGGCTACACCTTC
abundance: .; d_gene: TRBD2; j_gene: TRBJ2-7; v_gene: TRBV20-1; len: 13; CDR3aa: CSASSGGLYEQYF; CDR3nt: TGCAGTGCTAGTTCGGGGGGGCTATACGAGCAGTACTTC
abundance: .; d_gene: TRBD2; j_gene: TRBJ2-7; v_gene: TRBV7-2; len: 18; CDR3aa: CASSREPGLAGYPYEQYF; CDR3nt: TGTGCCAGCAGCCGCGAACCGGGACTAGCGGGATACCCCTACGAGCAGTACTTC
abundance: .; d_gene: TRBD2; j_gene: TRBJ2-7; v_gene: TRBV4-1; len: 15; CDR3aa: CASSQATGTIFEQYF; CDR3nt: TGCGCCAGCAGCCAAGCCACGGGGACTATCTTCGAGCAGTACTTC
abundance: .; d_gene: TRBD1; j_gene: TRBJ2-5; v_gene: TRBV9; len: 14; CDR3aa: CASSAQGTEETQYF; CDR3nt: TGTGCCAGCAGCGCACAGGGGACCGAAGAGACCCAGTACTTC
abundance: .; d_gene: .; j_gene: TRBJ1-3; v_gene: TRBV7-2; len: 15; CDR3aa: CASSLVGPAGNTIYF; CDR3nt: TGTGCCAGCAGCTTAGTGGGTCCCGCTGGAAACACCATATATTTT
abundance: .; d_gene: .; j_gene: TRBJ2-1; v_gene: TRBV9; len: 16; CDR3aa: CASSVDVGSSYNEQFF; CDR3nt: TGTGCCAGCAGCGTAGACGTGGGGAGCTCCTACAATGAGCAGTTCTTC
abundance: .; d_gene: .; j_gene: TRBJ2-2; v_gene: TRBV18; len: 16; CDR3aa: CASSPGQRQYTGELFF; CDR3nt: TGTGCCAGCTCACCAGGGCAGCGACAGTACACCGGGGAGCTGTTTTTT
abundance: .; d_gene: .; j_gene: TRBJ2-1; v_gene: TRBV30; len: 16; CDR3aa: CAWSKPGLVSYNEQFF; CDR3nt: TGTGCCTGGAGTAAACCGGGACTTGTCTCCTACAATGAGCAGTTCTTC
abundance: .; d_gene: .; j_gene: TRBJ1-2; v_gene: TRBV20-1; len: 9; CDR3aa: CSPNYGYTF; CDR3nt: TGCAGCCCGAACTATGGCTACACCTTC
abundance: many; d_gene: .; j_gene: TRBJ2-2; v_gene: TRBV7-8; len: 12; CDR3aa: CASSLEGGELFF; CDR3nt: TGTGCCAGCAGCTTAGAAGGCGGGGAGCTGTTTTTT
abundance: .; d_gene: .; j_gene: TRBJ2-1; v_gene: TRBV18; len: 12; CDR3aa: CASSSGGFEQFF; CDR3nt: TGTGCCAGCTCATCTGGGGGGTTTGAGCAGTTCTTC
abundance: .; d_gene: .; j_gene: TRBJ2-5; v_gene: TRBV3-1/TRBV3-2; len: 14; CDR3aa: CASSRRDSQETQYF; CDR3nt: TGTGCCAGCAGCCGCAGGGACTCCCAAGAGACCCAGTACTTC
abundance: .; d_gene: .; j_gene: TRBJ2-5; v_gene: TRBV5-4; len: 14; CDR3aa: CASSPARRQETQYF; CDR3nt: TGTGCCAGCAGCCCCGCGAGGCGCCAAGAGACCCAGTACTTC
abundance: .; d_gene: .; j_gene: TRBJ2-7; v_gene: TRBV7-2; len: 14; CDR3aa: CASSLKTGSYEQYF; CDR3nt: TGTGCCAGCAGCTTAAAAACAGGGAGCTACGAGCAGTACTTC
abundance: .; d_gene: .; j_gene: TRBJ1-1; v_gene: TRBV19; len: 14; CDR3aa: CASSISTANTEAFF; CDR3nt: TGTGCCAGTAGTATATCGACAGCGAACACTGAAGCTTTCTTT
abundance: .; d_gene: .; j_gene: TRBJ2-7; v_gene: TRBV7-8; len: 14; CDR3aa: CASSFTPKGNEQYF; CDR3nt: TGTGCCAGCAGCTTTACCCCGAAGGGCAACGAGCAGTACTTC
abundance: .; d_gene: .; j_gene: TRBJ1-5; v_gene: TRBV7-6; len: 13; CDR3aa: CASSLVEDQPQHF; CDR3nt: TGTGCCAGCAGCTTAGTCGAAGATCAGCCCCAGCATTTT
abundance: few; d_gene: .; j_gene: TRBJ1-1; v_gene: TRBV19; len: 16; CDR3aa: CASISDRGARRTEAFF; CDR3nt: TGTGCCAGTATTTCGGATCGGGGGGCGCGGAGGACTGAAGCTTTCTTT
abundance: .; d_gene: TRBD2; j_gene: TRBJ2-5; v_gene: TRBV15; len: 15; CDR3aa: CATSKTLGGQETQYF; CDR3nt: TGTGCCACCAGCAAAACCCTGGGAGGGCAAGAGACCCAGTACTTC
abundance: .; d_gene: .; j_gene: TRBJ2-7; v_gene: TRBV9; len: 13; CDR3aa: CASSAETRERSHF; CDR3nt: TGTGCCAGCAGCGCGGAGACACGGGAACGAAGTCACTTC
abundance: .; d_gene: .; j_gene: TRBJ1-1; v_gene: TRBV30; len: 14; CDR3aa: CAWIRGNINTEAFF; CDR3nt: TGTGCCTGGATTAGGGGAAACATTAACACTGAAGCTTTCTTT
abundance: .; d_gene: TRBD1; j_gene: TRBJ1-2; v_gene: TRBV4-3; len: 14; CDR3aa: CASSQEQGNYGYTF; CDR3nt: TGCGCCAGCAGCCAAGAACAGGGGAACTATGGCTACACCTTC
abundance: few; d_gene: .; j_gene: TRBJ2-2; v_gene: TRBV7-3; len: 13; CDR3aa: CASSLDVVGELFF; CDR3nt: TGTGCCAGCAGCTTAGATGTGGTGGGGGAGCTGTTTTTT
abundance: .; d_gene: .; j_gene: TRBJ2-5; v_gene: TRBV6-6; len: 16; CDR3aa: CASSYSILGEPETQYF; CDR3nt: TGTGCCAGCAGTTACTCGATTTTAGGGGAACCGGAGACCCAGTACTTC
abundance: .; d_gene: TRBD2; j_gene: TRBJ2-1; v_gene: TRBV5-4; len: 16; CDR3aa: CASSLRLGLAYNEQFF; CDR3nt: TGTGCCAGCAGCTTGAGGTTGGGACTAGCTTACAATGAGCAGTTCTTC
abundance: once; d_gene: TRBD1; j_gene: TRBJ1-4; v_gene: TRBV5-4; len: 19; CDR3aa: CASSLSRQGARATNEKLFF; CDR3nt: TGTGCCAGCAGCTTGTCGAGACAGGGGGCTCGAGCAACTAATGAAAAACTGTTTTTT
abundance: .; d_gene: TRBD2; j_gene: TRBJ2-4; v_gene: TRBV4-1; len: 19; CDR3aa: CASSQILTSGGLAKNIQYF; CDR3nt: TGCGCCAGCAGCCAGATCCTGACTAGCGGAGGACTAGCCAAAAACATTCAGTACTTC
abundance: .; d_gene: .; j_gene: TRBJ1-3; v_gene: TRBV12-5; len: 13; CDR3aa: CASGQDQGNTIYF; CDR3nt: TGTGCTAGTGGACAAGACCAGGGAAACACCATATATTTT
abundance: .; d_gene: .; j_gene: TRBJ1-2; v_gene: TRBV3-1/TRBV3-2; len: 15; CDR3aa: CASSQDVTGTYGYTF; CDR3nt: TGTGCCAGCAGCCAAGATGTAACGGGGACCTATGGCTACACCTTC
abundance: .; d_gene: TRBD1; j_gene: TRBJ1-1; v_gene: TRBV11-3; len: 13; CDR3aa: CASSLETGYEAFF; CDR3nt: TGTGCCAGCAGCTTAGAGACAGGGTATGAAGCTTTCTTT
abundance: few; d_gene: .; j_gene: TRBJ2-2; v_gene: TRBV7-3; len: 15; CDR3aa: CASSLTTWNTGELFF; CDR3nt: TGTGCCAGCAGCTTAACTACATGGAACACCGGGGAGCTGTTTTTT
abundance: .; d_gene: .; j_gene: TRBJ1-1; v_gene: TRBV19; len: 12; CDR3aa: CASSPDRLNAFF; CDR3nt: TGTGCCAGTAGCCCAGACAGGCTGAACGCTTTCTTT
abundance: .; d_gene: .; j_gene: TRBJ1-1; v_gene: TRBV4-3; len: 15; CDR3aa: CASSQDTDGSTEAFF; CDR3nt: TGCGCCAGCAGCCAAGATACAGACGGATCCACTGAAGCTTTCTTT
abundance: .; d_gene: TRBD1; j_gene: TRBJ1-2; v_gene: TRBV7-9; len: 13; CDR3aa: CASRTGTGRSYTF; CDR3nt: TGTGCCAGCAGAACCGGGACAGGGCGGAGCTACACCTTC
abundance: .; d_gene: .; j_gene: TRBJ1-6; v_gene: TRBV10-3; len: 12; CDR3aa: CAIGEGNSPLHF; CDR3nt: TGTGCCATCGGGGAGGGGAATTCACCCCTCCACTTT
abundance: .; d_gene: TRBD1; j_gene: TRBJ2-1; v_gene: TRBV19; len: 14; CDR3aa: CASHPTGVTVEQFF; CDR3nt: TGTGCCAGCCACCCGACAGGGGTGACGGTTGAGCAGTTCTTC
abundance: .; d_gene: TRBD1; j_gene: TRBJ2-2; v_gene: TRBV5-1; len: 16; CDR3aa: CASSGRDRVSTGELFF; CDR3nt: TGCGCCAGCAGCGGCCGGGACAGGGTTAGCACCGGGGAGCTGTTTTTT
abundance: .; d_gene: TRBD2; j_gene: TRBJ2-1; v_gene: TRBV7-3; len: 15; CDR3aa: CASSVGLASINEQFF; CDR3nt: TGTGCCAGCAGCGTCGGACTAGCCTCGATCAATGAGCAGTTCTTC
abundance: few; d_gene: .; j_gene: TRBJ2-5; v_gene: TRBV5-8; len: 15; CDR3aa: CASSGQDGKRETQYF; CDR3nt: TGTGCCAGCAGCGGCCAGGACGGAAAGCGGGAGACCCAGTACTTC
abundance: .; d_gene: .; j_gene: TRBJ2-3; v_gene: TRBV6-5; len: 14; CDR3aa: CASSSLRGTDTQYF; CDR3nt: TGTGCCAGCAGTTCGTTAAGGGGGACAGATACGCAGTATTTT
abundance: once; d_gene: .; j_gene: TRBJ2-1; v_gene: TRBV5-6; len: 15; CDR3aa: CASSLEVGSYNEQFF; CDR3nt: TGTGCCAGCAGCTTGGAGGTGGGCTCCTACAATGAGCAGTTCTTC
abundance: .; d_gene: .; j_gene: TRBJ1-5; v_gene: TRBV28; len: 11; CDR3aa: CASRSNQPQHF; CDR3nt: TGTGCCAGCAGAAGCAATCAGCCCCAGCATTTT